This T cell receptor (beta chain) came from a study of response to subunit inactivated influenza vaccine. The CDR3 spans 14 residues. Germline CDR1 and CDR2: DFQATT and SNEGSKA (reference sequence). The J segment lost 4 bases and the V segment lost 6 bases, leaving 8 bases of the junction unmatched. TCRdb itself ran the RT-PCR reads through MiXCR, one entry per CDR3 protein. The table shows about 570,000 distinct CDR3 sequences, with over 9% occurring only once. This clonotype was observed a handful of times. The antigen is undetermined. Study-level findings and limits: After each seasonal influenza vaccination, few new T cells are recruited, the authors suggested.

The sample also formed part of further work on T cells expressing NK-cell markers. That investigation notes: It was by 5'RACE template switching with UMIs that TCR beta cDNA was made. Each TCR beta repertoire originated in sorted T cells that were CD3+CD56+NKG2C+, CD3+CD56+NKG2C- or CD3+CD56-NKG2C+. One of the eight sequenced donors was seronegative, whereas the other seven were HCMV-seropositive. Top CD8+ clonotypes included the dominant CD3+CD56+NKG2C+ clonotypes in 6 or 7 donors.

The source of this sequence is a man aged 50 or older who received an inactivated influenza vaccine. Sequencing was performed on PBMCs from blood, taken on the day of vaccination. This chain links TRBV20-1 with TRBJ2-7, with 11 bases identical to TRBD1. Here the CDR3 reads CSAETGQGVYEQYF. The CDR3 bases are TGCAGTGCGGAAACGGGACAGGGGGTATACGAGCAGTACTTC.